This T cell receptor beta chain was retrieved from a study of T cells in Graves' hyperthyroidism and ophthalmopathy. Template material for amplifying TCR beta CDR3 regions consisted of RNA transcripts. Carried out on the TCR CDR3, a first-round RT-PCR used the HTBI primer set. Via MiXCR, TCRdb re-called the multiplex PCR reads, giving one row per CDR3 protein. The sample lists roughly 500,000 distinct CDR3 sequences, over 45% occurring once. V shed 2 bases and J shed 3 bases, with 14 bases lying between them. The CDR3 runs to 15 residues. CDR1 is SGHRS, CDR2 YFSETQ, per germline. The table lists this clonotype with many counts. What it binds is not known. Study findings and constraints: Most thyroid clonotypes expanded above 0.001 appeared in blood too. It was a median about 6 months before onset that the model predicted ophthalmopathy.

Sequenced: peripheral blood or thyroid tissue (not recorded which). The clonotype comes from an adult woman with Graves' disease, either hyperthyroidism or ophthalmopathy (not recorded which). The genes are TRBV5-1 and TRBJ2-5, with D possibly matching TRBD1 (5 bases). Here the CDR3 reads CASSFGQGGEETQYF. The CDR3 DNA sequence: TGCGCCAGCAGCTTCGGGCAGGGTGGTGAAGAGACCCAGTACTTC.